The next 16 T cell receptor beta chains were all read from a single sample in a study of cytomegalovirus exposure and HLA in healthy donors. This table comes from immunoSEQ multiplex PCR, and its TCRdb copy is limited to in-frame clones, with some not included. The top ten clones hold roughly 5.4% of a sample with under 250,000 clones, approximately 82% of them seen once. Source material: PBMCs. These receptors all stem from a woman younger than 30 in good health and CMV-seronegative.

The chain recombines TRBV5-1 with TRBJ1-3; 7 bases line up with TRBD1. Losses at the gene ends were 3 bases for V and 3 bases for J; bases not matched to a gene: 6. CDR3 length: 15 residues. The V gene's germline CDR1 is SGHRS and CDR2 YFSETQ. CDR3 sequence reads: CASSSTGLGGNTIYF. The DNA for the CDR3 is TGCGCCAGCAGCTCGACAGGGTTGGGTGGAAACACCATATATTTT. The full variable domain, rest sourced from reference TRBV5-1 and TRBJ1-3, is KAGVTQTPRYLIKTRGQQVTLSCSPISGHRSVSWYQQTPGQGLQFLFEYFSETQRNKGNFPGRFSGRQFSNSRSEMNVSTLELGDSALYLCASSSTGLGGNTIYFGEGSWLTVV.

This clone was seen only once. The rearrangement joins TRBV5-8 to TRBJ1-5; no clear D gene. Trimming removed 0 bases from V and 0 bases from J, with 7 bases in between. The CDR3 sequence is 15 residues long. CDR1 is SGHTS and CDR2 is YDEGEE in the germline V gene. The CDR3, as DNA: TGTGCCAGCAGCTTGGCCCAGATTAGCAATCAGCCCCAGCATTTT. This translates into CASSLAQISNQPQHF.

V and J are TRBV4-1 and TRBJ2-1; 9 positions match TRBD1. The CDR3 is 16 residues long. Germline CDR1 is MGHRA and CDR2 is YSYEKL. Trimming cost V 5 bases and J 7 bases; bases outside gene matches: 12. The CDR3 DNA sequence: TGCGCCAGCAGCACTCCGAACCGGGACAGGGATAATGAGCAGTTCTTC. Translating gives CASSTPNRDRDNEQFF.

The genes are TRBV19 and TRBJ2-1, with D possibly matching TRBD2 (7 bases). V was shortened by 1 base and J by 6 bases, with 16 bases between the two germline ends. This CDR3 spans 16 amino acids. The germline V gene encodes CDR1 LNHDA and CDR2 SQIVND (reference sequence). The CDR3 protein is CASSIGVRGGSNEQFF. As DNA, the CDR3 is TGTGCCAGTAGTATAGGAGTCAGGGGAGGGAGCAATGAGCAGTTCTTC.

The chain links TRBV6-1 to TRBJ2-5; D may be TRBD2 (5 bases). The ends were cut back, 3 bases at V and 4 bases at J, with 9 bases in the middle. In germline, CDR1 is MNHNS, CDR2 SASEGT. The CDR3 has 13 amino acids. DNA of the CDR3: TGTGCCAGCAGTGAGGCTAGCCCAGAGACCCAGTACTTC. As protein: CASSEASPETQYF.

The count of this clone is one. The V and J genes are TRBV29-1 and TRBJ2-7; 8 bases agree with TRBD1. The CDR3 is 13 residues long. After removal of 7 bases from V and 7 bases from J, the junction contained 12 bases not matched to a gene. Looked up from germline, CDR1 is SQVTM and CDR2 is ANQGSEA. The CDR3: CSAAGQGAREQYF. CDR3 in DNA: TGCAGCGCAGCCGGACAGGGCGCTCGGGAGCAGTACTTC.

In DNA, the CDR3 is TGTGCCAGCAGTCTCCGACTAGCGGGGGGGGAAAATGAGCAGTTCTTC. This encodes CASSLRLAGGENEQFF. J is TRBJ2-1 and V is TRBV27; TRBD2 agrees at 14 bases. Per the germline V gene, CDR1 is MNHEY and CDR2 is SMNVEV (reference sequence). The V gene end was trimmed by 5 bases and the J gene end by 7 bases; junction bases not matched to a gene: 7. The CDR3 runs 16 residues.

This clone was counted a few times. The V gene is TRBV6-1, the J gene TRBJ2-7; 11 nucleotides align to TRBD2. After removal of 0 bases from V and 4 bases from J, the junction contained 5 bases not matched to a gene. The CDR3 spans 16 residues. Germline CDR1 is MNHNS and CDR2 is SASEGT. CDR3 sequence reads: CASSEAWASGGYEQYF. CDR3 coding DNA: TGTGCCAGCAGTGAAGCGTGGGCTAGCGGGGGGTACGAGCAGTACTTC.

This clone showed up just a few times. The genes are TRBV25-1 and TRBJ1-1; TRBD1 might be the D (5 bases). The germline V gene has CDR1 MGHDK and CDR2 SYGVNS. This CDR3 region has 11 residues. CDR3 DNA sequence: TGTGCGGCCGGGGGTTGGACTGAAGCTTTCTTT. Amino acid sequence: CAAGGWTEAFF.

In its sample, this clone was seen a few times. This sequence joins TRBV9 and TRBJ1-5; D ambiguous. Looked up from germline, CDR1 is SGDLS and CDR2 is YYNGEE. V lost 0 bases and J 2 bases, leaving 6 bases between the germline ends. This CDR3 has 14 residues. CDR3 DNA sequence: TGTGCCAGCAGCGTAGGGGTGGGCAATCAGCCCCAGCATTTT. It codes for CASSVGVGNQPQHF.

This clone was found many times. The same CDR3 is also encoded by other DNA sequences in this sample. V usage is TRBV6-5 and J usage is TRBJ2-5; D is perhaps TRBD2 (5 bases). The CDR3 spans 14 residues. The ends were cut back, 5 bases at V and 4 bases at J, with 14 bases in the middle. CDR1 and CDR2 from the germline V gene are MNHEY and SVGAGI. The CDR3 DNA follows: TGTGCCAGCAGTCCAGGAGGATGGGGAGAGACCCAGTACTTC. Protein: CASSPGGWGETQYF.

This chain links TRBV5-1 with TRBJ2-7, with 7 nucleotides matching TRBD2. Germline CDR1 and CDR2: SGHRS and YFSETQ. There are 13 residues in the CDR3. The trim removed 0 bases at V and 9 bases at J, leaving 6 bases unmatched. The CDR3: CASSLARGEVQYF. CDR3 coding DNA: TGCGCCAGCAGCTTGGCCCGGGGGGAGGTGCAGTACTTC.

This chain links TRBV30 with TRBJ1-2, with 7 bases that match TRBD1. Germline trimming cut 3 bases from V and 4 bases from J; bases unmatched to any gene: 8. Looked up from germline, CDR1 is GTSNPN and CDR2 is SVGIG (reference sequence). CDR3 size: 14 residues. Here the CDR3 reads CAWRGQDYIYGYTF. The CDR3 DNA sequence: TGTGCCTGGAGAGGACAGGACTACATCTATGGCTACACCTTC.

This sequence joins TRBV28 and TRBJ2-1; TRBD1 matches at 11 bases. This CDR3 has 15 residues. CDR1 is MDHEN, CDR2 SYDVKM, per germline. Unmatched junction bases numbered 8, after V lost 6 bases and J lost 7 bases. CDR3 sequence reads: CASRGWGTGGNEQFF. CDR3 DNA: TGTGCCAGCAGAGGATGGGGGACAGGGGGGAATGAGCAGTTCTTC. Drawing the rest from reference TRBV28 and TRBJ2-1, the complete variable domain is DVKVTQSSRYLVKRTGEKVFLECVQDMDHENMFWYRQDPGLGLRLIYFSYDVKMKEKGDIPEGYSVSREKKERFSLILESASTNQTSMYLCASRGWGTGGNEQFFGPGTRLTVL.

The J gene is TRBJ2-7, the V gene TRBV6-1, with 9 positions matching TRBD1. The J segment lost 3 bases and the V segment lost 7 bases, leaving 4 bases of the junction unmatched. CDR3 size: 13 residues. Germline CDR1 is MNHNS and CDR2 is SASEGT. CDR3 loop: CASNRDRDYEQYF. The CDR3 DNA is TGTGCCAGCAACCGGGACAGGGACTACGAGCAGTACTTC.

CDR3 loop: CASSLVISGFGSGNTIYF. The CDR3 DNA follows: TGCGCCAGCAGCTTGGTAATCTCGGGGTTCGGTTCTGGAAACACCATATATTTT. The rearrangement links TRBV5-1 to TRBJ1-3, with D hard to call. From germline, CDR1 is SGHRS and CDR2 YFSETQ. The CDR3 extends over 18 amino acids. Trimming left V 0 bases short and J 1 base short, with 17 bases between. Full variable domain (outside the CDR3, taken from reference TRBV5-1 and TRBJ1-3): KAGVTQTPRYLIKTRGQQVTLSCSPISGHRSVSWYQQTPGQGLQFLFEYFSETQRNKGNFPGRFSGRQFSNSRSEMNVSTLELGDSALYLCASSLVISGFGSGNTIYFGEGSWLTVV.